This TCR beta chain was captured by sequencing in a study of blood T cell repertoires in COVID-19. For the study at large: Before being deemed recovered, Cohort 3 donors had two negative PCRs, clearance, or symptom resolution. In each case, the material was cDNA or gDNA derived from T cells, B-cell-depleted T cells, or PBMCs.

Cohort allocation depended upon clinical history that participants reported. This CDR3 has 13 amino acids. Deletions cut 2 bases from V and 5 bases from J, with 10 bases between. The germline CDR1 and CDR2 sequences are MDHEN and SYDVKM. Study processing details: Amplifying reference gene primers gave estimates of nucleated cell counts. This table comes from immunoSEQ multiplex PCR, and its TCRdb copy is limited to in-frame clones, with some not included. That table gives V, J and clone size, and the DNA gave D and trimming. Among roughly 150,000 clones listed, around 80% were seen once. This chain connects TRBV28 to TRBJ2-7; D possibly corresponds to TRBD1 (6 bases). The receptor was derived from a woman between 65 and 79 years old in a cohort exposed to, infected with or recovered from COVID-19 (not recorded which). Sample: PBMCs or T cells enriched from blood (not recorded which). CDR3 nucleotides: TGTGCCAGCAGTTTACAGGCAGGGGACGAGCAGTACTTC. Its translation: CASSLQAGDEQYF.